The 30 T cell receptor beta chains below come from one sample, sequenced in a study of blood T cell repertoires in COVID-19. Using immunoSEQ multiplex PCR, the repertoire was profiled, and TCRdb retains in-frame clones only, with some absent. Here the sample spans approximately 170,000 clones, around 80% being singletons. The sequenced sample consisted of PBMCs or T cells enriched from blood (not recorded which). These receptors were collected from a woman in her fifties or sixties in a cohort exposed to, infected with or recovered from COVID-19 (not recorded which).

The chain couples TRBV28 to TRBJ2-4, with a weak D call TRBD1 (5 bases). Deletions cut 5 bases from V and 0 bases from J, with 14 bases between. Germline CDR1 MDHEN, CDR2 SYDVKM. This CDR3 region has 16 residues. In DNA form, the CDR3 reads TGTGCCAGCAGTATGACAGATAGTCTAGCCAAAAACATTCAGTACTTC. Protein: CASSMTDSLAKNIQYF.

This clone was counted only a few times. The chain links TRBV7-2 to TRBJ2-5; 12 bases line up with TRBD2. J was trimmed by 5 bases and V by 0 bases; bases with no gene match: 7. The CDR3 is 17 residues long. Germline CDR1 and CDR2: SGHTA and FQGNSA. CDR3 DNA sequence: TGTGCCAGCAGCTTAGCGGCTAGCGGGAGGGCCGGGGAGACCCAGTACTTC. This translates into CASSLAASGRAGETQYF.

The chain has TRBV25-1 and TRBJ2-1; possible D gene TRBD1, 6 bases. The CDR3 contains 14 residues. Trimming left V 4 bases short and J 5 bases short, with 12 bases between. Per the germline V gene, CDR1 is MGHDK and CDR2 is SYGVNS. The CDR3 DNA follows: TGTGCCAGCAGTGTCCAACAGGGTAACAATGAGCAGTTCTTC. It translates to CASSVQQGNNEQFF.

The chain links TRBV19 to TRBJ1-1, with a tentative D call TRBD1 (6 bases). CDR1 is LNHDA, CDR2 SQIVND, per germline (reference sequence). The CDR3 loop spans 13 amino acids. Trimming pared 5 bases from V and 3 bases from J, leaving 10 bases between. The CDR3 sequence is CASSGQRDTEAFF. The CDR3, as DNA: TGTGCCAGTAGTGGACAGAGGGACACTGAAGCTTTCTTT.

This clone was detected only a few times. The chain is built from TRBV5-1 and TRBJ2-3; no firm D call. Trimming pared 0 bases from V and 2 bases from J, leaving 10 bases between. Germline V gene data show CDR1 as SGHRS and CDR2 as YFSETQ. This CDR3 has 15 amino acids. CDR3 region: CASSLGGALTDTQYF. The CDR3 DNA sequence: TGCGCCAGCAGCTTGGGAGGCGCCCTCACAGATACGCAGTATTTT.

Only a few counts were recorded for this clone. In DNA, the CDR3 is TGTGCCAGCAGTGAACGGCCAGGGACTGACGGCTACACCTTC. Its protein is CASSERPGTDGYTF. The chain is built from TRBV2 and TRBJ1-2; possibly TRBD1 for D (5 bases). The CDR3 is made up of 14 amino acids. Trimming removed 2 bases from V and 8 bases from J, with 15 bases in between. CDR1 and CDR2 (germline): SNHLY, FYNNEI.

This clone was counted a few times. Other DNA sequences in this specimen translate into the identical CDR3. DNA for the CDR3: TGTGCCAGCAGCCAAGATCGACTAGCGGGTAGCTACGAGCAGTACTTC. Residues: CASSQDRLAGSYEQYF. V is TRBV4-2 and J is TRBJ2-7, with 10 bases fitting TRBD2. V lost 0 bases and J lost 3; bases outside the gene matches: 5. In germline, CDR1 is LGHNA, CDR2 YNFKEQ. The CDR3 extends over 16 amino acids.

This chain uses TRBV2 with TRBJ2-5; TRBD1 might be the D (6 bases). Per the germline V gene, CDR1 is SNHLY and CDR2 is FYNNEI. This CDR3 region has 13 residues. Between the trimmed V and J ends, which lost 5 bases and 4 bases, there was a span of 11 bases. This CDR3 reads CASSTDRRETQYF. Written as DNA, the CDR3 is TGTGCCAGCAGTACCGACAGGCGAGAGACCCAGTACTTC. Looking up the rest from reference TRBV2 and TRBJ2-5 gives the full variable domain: EPEVTQTPSHQVTQMGQEVILRCVPISNHLYFYWYRQILGQKVEFLVSFYNNEISEKSEIFDDQFSVERPDGSNFTLKIRSTKLEDSAMYFCASSTDRRETQYFGPGTRLLVL.

The DNA of the CDR3 is TGTGCCAGCAGCCCCCGGAGGACTAGCGGCACAGATACGCAGTATTTT. It translates to CASSPRRTSGTDTQYF. The rearrangement links TRBV5-8 to TRBJ2-3, with 9 bases identical to TRBD2. Germline assignment: CDR1 SGHTS and CDR2 YDEGEE. The CDR3 is 16 amino acids. V trimming: 4 bases; J trimming: 1 base; junction bases outside the gene matches: 7.

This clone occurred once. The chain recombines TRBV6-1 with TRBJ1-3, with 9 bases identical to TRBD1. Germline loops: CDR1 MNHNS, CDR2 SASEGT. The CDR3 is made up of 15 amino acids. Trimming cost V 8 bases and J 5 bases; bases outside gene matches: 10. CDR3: CASGTRDRDRNTIYF. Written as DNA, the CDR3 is TGTGCCAGCGGAACCCGGGACAGGGATAGAAACACCATATATTTT.

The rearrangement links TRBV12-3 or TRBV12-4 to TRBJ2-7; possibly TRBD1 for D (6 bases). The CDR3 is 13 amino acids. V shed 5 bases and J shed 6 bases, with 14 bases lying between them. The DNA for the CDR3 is TGTGCCAGCAGTGCACGGACAGACGTCGAGCAGTACTTC. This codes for CASSARTDVEQYF.

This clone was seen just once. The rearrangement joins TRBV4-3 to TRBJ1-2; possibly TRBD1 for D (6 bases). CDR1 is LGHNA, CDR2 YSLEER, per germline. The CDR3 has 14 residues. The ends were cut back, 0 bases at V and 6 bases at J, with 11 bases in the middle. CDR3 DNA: TGCGCCAGCAGCCAAGAGCAACAGGGACATGGCTACACCTTC. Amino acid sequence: CASSQEQQGHGYTF.

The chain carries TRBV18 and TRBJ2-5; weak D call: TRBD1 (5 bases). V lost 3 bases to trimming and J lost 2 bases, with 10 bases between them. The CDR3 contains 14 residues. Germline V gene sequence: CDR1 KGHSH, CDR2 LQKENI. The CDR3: CASSPKDTQETQYF. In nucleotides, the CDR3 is TGTGCCAGCTCACCCAAGGACACACAAGAGACCCAGTACTTC. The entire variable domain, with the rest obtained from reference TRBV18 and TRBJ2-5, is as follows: NAGVMQNPRHLVRRRGQEARLRCSPMKGHSHVYWYRQLPEEGLKFMVYLQKENIIDESGMPKERFSAEFPKEGPSILRIQQVVRGDSAAYFCASSPKDTQETQYFGPGTRLLVL.

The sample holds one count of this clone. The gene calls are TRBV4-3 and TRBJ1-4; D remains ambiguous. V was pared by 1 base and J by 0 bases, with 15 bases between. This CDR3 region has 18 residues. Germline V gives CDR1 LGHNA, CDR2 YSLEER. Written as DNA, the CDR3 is TGCGCCAGCAGCCAAGCCATCCGGGCGGAGGCAACTAATGAAAAACTGTTTTTT. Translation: CASSQAIRAEATNEKLFF.

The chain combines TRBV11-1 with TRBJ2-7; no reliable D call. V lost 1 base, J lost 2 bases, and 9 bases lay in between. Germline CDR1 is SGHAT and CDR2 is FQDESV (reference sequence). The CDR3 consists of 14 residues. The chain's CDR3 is CASSLGQIAYEQYF. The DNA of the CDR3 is TGTGCCAGCAGCTTAGGTCAGATCGCCTACGAGCAGTACTTC. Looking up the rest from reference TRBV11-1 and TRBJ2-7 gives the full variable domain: EAEVAQSPRYKITEKSQAVAFWCDPISGHATLYWYRQILGQGPELLVQFQDESVVDDSQLPKDRFSAERLKGVDSTLKIQPAELGDSAMYLCASSLGQIAYEQYFGPGTRLTVT.

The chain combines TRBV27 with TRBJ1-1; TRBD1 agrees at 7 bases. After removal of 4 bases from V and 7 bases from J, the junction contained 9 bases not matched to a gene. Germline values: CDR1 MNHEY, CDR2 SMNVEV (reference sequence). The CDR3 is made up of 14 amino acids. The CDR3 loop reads CASSSERDSLEAFF. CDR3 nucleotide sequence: TGTGCCAGCAGTTCAGAACGGGACAGCCTTGAAGCTTTCTTT.

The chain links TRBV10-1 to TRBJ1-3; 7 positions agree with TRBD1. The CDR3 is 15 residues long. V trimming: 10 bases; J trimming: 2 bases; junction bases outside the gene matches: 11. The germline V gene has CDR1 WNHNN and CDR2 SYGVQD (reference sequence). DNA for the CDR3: TGCGCCACAGATCGGGACAGAACTACTGGAAACACCATATATTTT. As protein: CATDRDRTTGNTIYF.

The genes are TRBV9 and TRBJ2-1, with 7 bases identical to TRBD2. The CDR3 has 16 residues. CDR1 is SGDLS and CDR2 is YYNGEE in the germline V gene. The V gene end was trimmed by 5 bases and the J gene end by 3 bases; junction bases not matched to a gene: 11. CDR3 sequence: CASSSNRGDHYNEQFF. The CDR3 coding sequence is TGTGCCAGCAGTTCGAACCGGGGGGACCACTACAATGAGCAGTTCTTC.

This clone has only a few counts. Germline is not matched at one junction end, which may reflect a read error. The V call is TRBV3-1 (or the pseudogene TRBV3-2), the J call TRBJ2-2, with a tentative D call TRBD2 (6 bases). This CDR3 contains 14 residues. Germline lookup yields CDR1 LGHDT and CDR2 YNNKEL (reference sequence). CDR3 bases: TGTGCCAGCAACCAAGGGGACTACACCGGGGAGCTGTTTTTT. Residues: CASNQGDYTGELFF.

Here the CDR3 reads CARSWADSNTGELFF. Here the CDR3 DNA reads TGTGCCAGAAGCTGGGCGGACAGCAACACCGGGGAGCTGTTTTTT. The chain links TRBV5-3 to TRBJ2-2; D might be TRBD1 (6 bases). TRBV5-3 is an ORF for which the function is uncertain. This CDR3 is 15 amino acids long. The V and J ends lost 3 bases and 2 bases respectively, with 11 bases between them.

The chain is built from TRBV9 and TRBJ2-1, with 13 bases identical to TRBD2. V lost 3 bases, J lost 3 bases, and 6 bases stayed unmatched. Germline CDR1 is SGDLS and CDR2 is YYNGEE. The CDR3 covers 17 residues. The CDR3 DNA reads TGTGCCAGCAGCGACCGGACTAGCGGGAGTTACTACAATGAGCAGTTCTTC. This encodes CASSDRTSGSYYNEQFF. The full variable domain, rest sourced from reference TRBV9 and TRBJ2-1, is DSGVTQTPKHLITATGQRVTLRCSPRSGDLSVYWYQQSLDQGLQFLIQYYNGEERAKGNILERFSAQQFPDLHSELNLSSLELGDSALYFCASSDRTSGSYYNEQFFGPGTRLTVL.

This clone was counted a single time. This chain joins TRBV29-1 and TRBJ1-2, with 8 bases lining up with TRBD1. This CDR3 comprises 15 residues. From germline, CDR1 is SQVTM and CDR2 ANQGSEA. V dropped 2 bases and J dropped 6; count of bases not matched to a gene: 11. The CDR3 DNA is TGCAGCGTTGAACAACGGGACAGGCGAAGGAATGGCTACACCTTC. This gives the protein CSVEQRDRRRNGYTF. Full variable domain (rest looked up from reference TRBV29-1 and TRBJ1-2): SAVISQKPSRDICQRGTSLTIQCQVDSQVTMMFWYRQQPGQSLTLIATANQGSEATYESGFVIDKFPISRPNLTFSTLTVSNMSPEDSSIYLCSVEQRDRRRNGYTFGSGTRLTVV.

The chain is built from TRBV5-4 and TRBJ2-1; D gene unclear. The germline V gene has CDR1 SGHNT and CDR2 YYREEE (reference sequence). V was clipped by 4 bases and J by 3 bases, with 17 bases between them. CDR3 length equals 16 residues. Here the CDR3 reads CASSPGSDNSYNEQFF. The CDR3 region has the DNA TGTGCCAGCAGCCCAGGATCAGACAACAGCTACAATGAGCAGTTCTTC.

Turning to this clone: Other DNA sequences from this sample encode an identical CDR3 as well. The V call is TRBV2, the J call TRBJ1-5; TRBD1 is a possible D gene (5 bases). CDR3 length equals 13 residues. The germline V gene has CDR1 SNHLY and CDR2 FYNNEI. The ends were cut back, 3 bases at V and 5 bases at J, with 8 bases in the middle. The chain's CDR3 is CASSDRADQPQHF. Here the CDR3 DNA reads TGTGCCAGCAGTGACAGGGCAGATCAGCCCCAGCATTTT.

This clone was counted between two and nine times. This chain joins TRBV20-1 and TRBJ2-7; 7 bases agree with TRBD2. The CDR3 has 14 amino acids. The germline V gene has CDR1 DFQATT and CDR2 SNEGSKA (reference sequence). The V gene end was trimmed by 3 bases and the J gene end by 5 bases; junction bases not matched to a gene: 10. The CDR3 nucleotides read TGCAGTGCTAGTCCCCCGGGGAGCGGGAACGAGCAGTACTTC. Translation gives CSASPPGSGNEQYF.

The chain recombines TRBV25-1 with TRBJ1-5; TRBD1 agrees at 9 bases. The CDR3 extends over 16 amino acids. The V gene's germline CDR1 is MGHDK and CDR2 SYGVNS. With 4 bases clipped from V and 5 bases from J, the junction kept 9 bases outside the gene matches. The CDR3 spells CASSGTTGGNHQPQHF. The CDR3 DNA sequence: TGTGCCAGCAGTGGTACGACAGGGGGTAATCATCAGCCCCAGCATTTT.

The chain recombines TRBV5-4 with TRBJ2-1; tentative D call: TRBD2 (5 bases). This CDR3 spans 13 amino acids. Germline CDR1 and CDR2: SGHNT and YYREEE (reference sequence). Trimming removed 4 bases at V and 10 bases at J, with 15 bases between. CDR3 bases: TGTGCCAGCAGCCCGGGGATCAGTGAAGAGCAGTTCTTC. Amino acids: CASSPGISEEQFF.

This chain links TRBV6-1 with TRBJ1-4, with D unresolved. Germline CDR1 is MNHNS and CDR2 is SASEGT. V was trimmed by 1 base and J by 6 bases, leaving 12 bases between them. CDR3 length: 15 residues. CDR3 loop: CASSEVGQDYEKLFF. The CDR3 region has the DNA TGTGCCAGCAGTGAAGTAGGCCAGGACTATGAAAAACTGTTTTTT.

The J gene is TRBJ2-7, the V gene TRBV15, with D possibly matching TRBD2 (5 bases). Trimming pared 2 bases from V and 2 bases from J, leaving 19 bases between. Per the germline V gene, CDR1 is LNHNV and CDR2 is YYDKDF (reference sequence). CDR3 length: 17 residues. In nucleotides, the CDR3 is TGTGCCACCAGCAGACTTTCAGTGACGGGGAGCCCCTACGAGCAGTACTTC. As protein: CATSRLSVTGSPYEQYF.

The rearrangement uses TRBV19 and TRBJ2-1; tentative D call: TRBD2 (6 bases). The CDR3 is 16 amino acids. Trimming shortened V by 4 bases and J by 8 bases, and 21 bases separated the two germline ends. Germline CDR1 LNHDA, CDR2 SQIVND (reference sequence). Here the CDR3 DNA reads TGTGCCAGTAGTACCCGGGGACTCACCATTAGGGATGAGCAGTTCTTC. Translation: CASSTRGLTIRDEQFF.